One and the same sample provided the 12 T cell receptor beta chains below, sequenced in a study of human T cells and chemical hapten exposure (dated by TCRdb to about 2021). The time point label on this specimen signifies: patch test 2, 6 weeks after DPC sensitization. In the paper's terms, the treatment or condition label means: therapeutic diphenylcyclopropenone sensitization with weekly scalp DPC. Libraries were constructed by RACE. For sequencing, a NextSeq 500 was employed. The public sequencing data were trimmed at Q25 with fastp and processed into clonotypes with MiXCR by TCRdb, which kept only in-frame beta chains. Rows with a matching CDR3 protein are joined into one entry that keeps the most common DNA and genes. The sample table records 95,000 or so distinct CDR3 sequences; more than 9.5% of these occur just once. The ten largest clones take up around 3% of the sample. This sample comprised whole blood, obtained in connection with sensitization to the hapten diphenylcyclopropenone (DPC). Receptors originate from a woman aged 35 to 49 with alopecia areata. Some clones in this sample may be carry-over from other donors' samples.

This clonotype was seen at least ten times. The CDR3 here is CASSLAGGTYEQYF. As DNA, the CDR3 is TGCGCCAGCAGCTTAGCGGGAGGGACCTACGAGCAGTACTTC. This chain links TRBV5-1 with TRBJ2-7; 10 bases align to TRBD2. The CDR3 is 14 residues long. Per the germline V gene, CDR1 is SGHRS and CDR2 is YFSETQ. V lost 2 bases and J lost 2; bases outside the gene matches: 1.

In its sample, this clonotype was seen many times. V usage is TRBV12-3 or TRBV12-4 and J usage is TRBJ1-1, with a possible D match to TRBD1 (5 bases). The CDR3 contains 16 residues. Between the trimmed V and J ends, which lost 7 bases and 0 bases, there was a span of 18 bases. The CDR3 is CASTPSGGAMNTEAFF. The CDR3 DNA is TGTGCCAGCACCCCATCGGGTGGGGCGATGAACACTGAAGCTTTCTTT.

In this sample, this clonotype turned up many times. V is TRBV25-1 and J is TRBJ2-2, with D uncertain. Per the germline V gene, CDR1 is MGHDK and CDR2 is SYGVNS. The CDR3 consists of 14 residues. V was shortened by 3 bases and J by 4 bases, with 9 bases between the two germline ends. The CDR3 coding sequence is TGTGCCAGCAGTGAGCCCAGGTCCACCGGGGAGCTGTTTTTT. Protein product: CASSEPRSTGELFF.

A few counts support this clonotype. The chain uses TRBV20-1 and TRBJ2-3, with D perhaps matching TRBD1 (6 bases). CDR1 and CDR2 (germline): DFQATT, SNEGSKA (reference sequence). V was pared by 3 bases and J by 1 base, with 8 bases between. There are 13 residues in the CDR3. In DNA form, the CDR3 reads TGCAGTGCTAGCCCAGGGGGCACAGATACGCAGTATTTT. It codes for CSASPGGTDTQYF.

This rearrangement joins TRBV10-1 to TRBJ1-1; possibly TRBD1 for D (6 bases). The CDR3 runs to 14 residues. Germline V gene data show CDR1 as WNHNN and CDR2 as SYGVQD (reference sequence). The germline V and J ends were trimmed by 11 bases and 1 base, with 17 bases remaining between them. The CDR3 nucleotides are TGCGCCGGCACCCTAGACAGGAAGAACACTGAAGCTTTCTTT. This encodes CAGTLDRKNTEAFF.

This clonotype was observed many times. This chain joins TRBV20-1 and TRBJ2-4, with TRBD2 matching 12 bases. The CDR3 is 15 amino acids. J was trimmed by 7 bases and V by 5 bases; bases with no gene match: 9. Germline assignment: CDR1 DFQATT and CDR2 SNEGSKA (reference sequence). The chain's CDR3 is CSASTSGRPGNIQYF. The CDR3 coding sequence is TGCAGTGCTTCCACTAGCGGGAGGCCAGGGAACATTCAGTACTTC.

Concerning this clonotype itself: In this CDR3 the conserved last residue, phenylalanine or tryptophan, is missing, so a read error is likely. The V and J genes are TRBV12-3 or TRBV12-4 and TRBJ2-7, with 8 bases that match TRBD2. The CDR3 has 17 amino acids. V lost 5 bases, J lost 0 bases, and 12 bases stayed unmatched. The CDR3 is CASSVPAGAYISYEQYL. As DNA, the CDR3 is TGTGCCAGCAGTGTACCAGCGGGAGCCTATATCTCCTACGAGCAGTACTTA.

The chain links TRBV11-2 to TRBJ1-6; possible D gene TRBD1, 6 bases. This CDR3 spans 14 amino acids. Germline V gene sequence: CDR1 SGHAT, CDR2 FQNNGV. Trimming stripped 4 bases from V and 12 bases from J, with 16 bases between. For the CDR3, the DNA is TGTGCCAGCAGCTCCCAGGGGCCTCTTCAACCCCTCCACTTT. It is translated as CASSSQGPLQPLHF.

This clonotype appeared a few times. This chain links TRBV4-2 with TRBJ1-1; 9 bases are shared with TRBD1. The CDR3 sequence is 14 residues long. J was trimmed by 4 bases and V by 3 bases; bases with no gene match: 3. Germline V gives CDR1 LGHNA, CDR2 YNFKEQ. The CDR3 DNA reads TGTGCCAGCAGCCACCAGGACAGGGGCACTGAAGCTTTCTTT. This encodes CASSHQDRGTEAFF.

This clonotype showed up many times. This chain joins TRBV30 and TRBJ2-3, with 9 bases identical to TRBD2. Germline trimming cut 4 bases from V and 4 bases from J; bases unmatched to any gene: 6. Germline-derived CDR1 and CDR2 are GTSNPN and SVGIG (reference sequence). This CDR3 spans 14 amino acids. In nucleotides, the CDR3 is TGTGCCTGGAAGACGGCGGGAGGGGCAGATACGCAGTATTTT. This encodes CAWKTAGGADTQYF.

This sequence joins TRBV6-1 and TRBJ2-3; 13 bases fit TRBD2. The germline V gene has CDR1 MNHNS and CDR2 SASEGT. V was clipped by 6 bases and J by 0 bases; unmatched bases: 9. The CDR3 length is 18 residues. The CDR3, as DNA: TGTGCCAGCAGCAGGACTAGCGGGGGTGTCGGTAGCACAGATACGCAGTATTTT. As protein: CASSRTSGGVGSTDTQYF.

This chain joins TRBV29-1 and TRBJ2-7, with TRBD2 as a possible D gene (7 bases). This CDR3 is 14 amino acids long. Germline CDR1 SQVTM, CDR2 ANQGSEA. Trimming left V 3 bases short and J 2 bases short, with 14 bases between. Here the CDR3 DNA reads TGCAGCGTTGACTATGAGGGGGGGCCCTACGAGCAGTACTTC. Its translation is CSVDYEGGPYEQYF.